This T cell receptor beta chain was captured by sequencing in a study of T-cell reconstitution after alpha-beta-depleted transplantation in children. Unique molecular identifiers were incorporated when the TCRbeta library was constructed. TCRdb fed the PCR reads into MiXCR, producing one record per CDR3 protein. The table includes more than 250,000 distinct CDR3 sequences, about a tenth detected once. Germline-derived CDR1 and CDR2 are ENHRY and SYGVKD. This CDR3 has 13 residues. Between the trimmed V and J ends, which lost 0 bases and 7 bases, there was a span of 6 bases. This clonotype was recorded a few times.

The clonotype comes from a human donor who donated a stem cell graft to a child with SCID. This material consisted of PBMCs from the stem cell graft donor, taken from the stem cell graft. The chain uses TRBV10-3 and TRBJ2-2; D gene uncertain. The CDR3 coding sequence is TGTGCCATCAGTGAGTCGGTCGGCGGGGAGCTGTTTTTT. Encoded protein: CAISESVGGELFF.